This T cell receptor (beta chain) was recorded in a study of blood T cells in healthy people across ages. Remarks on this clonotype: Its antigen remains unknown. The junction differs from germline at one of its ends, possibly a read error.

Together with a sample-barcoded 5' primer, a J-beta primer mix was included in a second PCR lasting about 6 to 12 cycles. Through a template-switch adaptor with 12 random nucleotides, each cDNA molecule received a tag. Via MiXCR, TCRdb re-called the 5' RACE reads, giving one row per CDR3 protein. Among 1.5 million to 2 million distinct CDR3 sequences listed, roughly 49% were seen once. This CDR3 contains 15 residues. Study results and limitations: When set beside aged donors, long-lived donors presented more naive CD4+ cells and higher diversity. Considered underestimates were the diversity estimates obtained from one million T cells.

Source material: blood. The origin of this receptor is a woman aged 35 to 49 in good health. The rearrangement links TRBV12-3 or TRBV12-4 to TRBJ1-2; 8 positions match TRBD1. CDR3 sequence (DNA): TGTGCCAGCAGTTCCACAGGGGGGGCTAACTATGGCCACACCTTC. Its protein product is CASSSTGGANYGHTF.